This T cell receptor beta chain was recorded in a study of blood T cell repertoires in COVID-19. About the research overall: Specimens from acute and convalescent COVID-19 originated in the United States, Italy and Spain.

Seattle cases were enrolled at active infection and followed longitudinally. This CDR3 has 16 residues. J lost 2 bases, V lost 5 bases, and 11 bases had no gene match. Germline V lookup: CDR1 MNHEY, CDR2 SVGEGT. Profiling relied on immunoSEQ multiplex PCR, and the TCRdb table lists in-frame clones only, not all of them. The sample carries more than 300,000 clones, approximately 89% recorded once. The chain uses TRBV6-2 or TRBV6-3 and TRBJ2-7; TRBD1 matches at 8 bases. Sequenced: peripheral blood. The clonotype originates from a woman aged 30 to 39 with COVID-19, enrolled during active disease. The DNA for the CDR3 is TGTGCCAGCAGTACCCGGGACAGGAGAAACCCCTACGAGCAGTACTTC. Amino acids: CASSTRDRRNPYEQYF.